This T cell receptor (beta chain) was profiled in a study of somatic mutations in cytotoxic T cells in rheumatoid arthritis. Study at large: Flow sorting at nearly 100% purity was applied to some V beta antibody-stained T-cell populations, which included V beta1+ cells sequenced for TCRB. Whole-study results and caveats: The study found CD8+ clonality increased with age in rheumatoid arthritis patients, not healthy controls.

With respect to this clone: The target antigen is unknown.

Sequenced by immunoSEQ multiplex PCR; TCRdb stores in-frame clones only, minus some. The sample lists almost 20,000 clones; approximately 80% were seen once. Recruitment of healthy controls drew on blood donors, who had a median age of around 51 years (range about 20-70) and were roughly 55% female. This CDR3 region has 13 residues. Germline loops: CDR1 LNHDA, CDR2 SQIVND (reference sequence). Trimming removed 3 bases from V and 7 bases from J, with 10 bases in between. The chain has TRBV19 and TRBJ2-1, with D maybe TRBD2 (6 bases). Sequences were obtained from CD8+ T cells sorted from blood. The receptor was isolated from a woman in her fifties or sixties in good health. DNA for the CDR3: TGTGCCAGTAGTATGGGACGGGGGAATGAGCAGTTCTTC. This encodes CASSMGRGNEQFF.